Shown below are 15 T cell receptor beta chains from a single sample sequenced in a study of cytomegalovirus exposure and HLA in healthy donors. The method was immunoSEQ multiplex PCR; TCRdb's version includes in-frame clones alone and lacks a portion of them. The table shows 260,000 or so clones, with around nine tenths occurring only once. The sequenced material came from PBMCs. The receptors shown here come from a man aged 18 to 29 in good health and CMV-seronegative.

The chain couples TRBV28 to TRBJ2-7; tentative D call: TRBD2 (5 bases). V lost 5 bases, J lost 2 bases, and 22 bases lay in between. The CDR3 sequence is 17 residues long. The V gene's germline CDR1 is MDHEN and CDR2 SYDVKM. CDR3 amino acids: CASSPLGRPGKAYEQYF. The CDR3 region has the DNA TGTGCCAGCAGTCCTCTCGGGCGGCCCGGGAAAGCCTACGAGCAGTACTTC.

The rearrangement links TRBV11-2 to TRBJ2-7; no clear D. CDR3 length: 16 amino acids. Germline lookup yields CDR1 SGHAT and CDR2 FQNNGV. The V end lost 5 bases, the J end lost 3 bases, and 20 bases lay between the germline ends. CDR3 DNA: TGTGCCAGCAGCACCTCGTCCGCGTCGGGTCGCTACGAGCAGTACTTC. It yields the protein CASSTSSASGRYEQYF.

This chain links TRBV2 with TRBJ1-5; D is possibly TRBD1 (6 bases). Germline V gives CDR1 SNHLY, CDR2 FYNNEI. This CDR3 is 15 amino acids long. The V end was cut by 9 bases, the J end by 3 bases, with 18 bases between. The chain's CDR3 is CASDLDSLSNQPQHF. Here the CDR3 DNA reads TGTGCCAGTGATCTGGACAGCCTCTCCAATCAGCCCCAGCATTTT.

The chain recombines TRBV7-9 with TRBJ2-1; unclear D gene. Germline loops: CDR1 SEHNR, CDR2 FQNEAQ (reference sequence). This CDR3 has 11 residues. Between the trimmed V and J ends, which lost 3 bases and 6 bases, there was a span of 3 bases. The CDR3 DNA sequence: TGTGCCAGCAGCTTCCTCAATGAGCAGTTCTTC. Its translation: CASSFLNEQFF.

This chain uses TRBV28 with TRBJ2-7, with D possibly TRBD1 on 5 matching bases. CDR1 and CDR2 from the germline V gene are MDHEN and SYDVKM. This CDR3 is 12 amino acids long. V was trimmed by 5 bases and J by 3 bases, leaving 8 bases between them. The CDR3 nucleotides read TGTGCCAGCAGTCCAGACAGCTACGAGCAGTACTTC. Residues: CASSPDSYEQYF.

The chain couples TRBV5-6 to TRBJ1-1; TRBD1 matches at 7 bases. The CDR3 spans 12 residues. Looked up from germline, CDR1 is SGHDT and CDR2 is YYEEEE. Trimming cost V 4 bases and J 11 bases; bases outside gene matches: 8. The DNA of the CDR3 is TGTGCCAGCAGCCGACAGGGATTGGGGGCTTTCTTT. Amino acid sequence: CASSRQGLGAFF.

This sequence joins TRBV5-5 and TRBJ1-4; TRBD1 matches 7 bases. CDR1 is SGHKS, CDR2 YYEKEE, per germline (reference sequence). Unmatched junction bases numbered 5, after V lost 4 bases and J lost 5 bases. This CDR3 has 14 residues. DNA for the CDR3: TGTGCCAGCAGCCAGGACAGGAACAATGAAAAACTGTTTTTT. The encoded protein is CASSQDRNNEKLFF.

This clone was recorded a few times. V usage is TRBV29-1 and J usage is TRBJ1-1; possibly TRBD1 for D (6 bases). Trimming took 0 bases from V and 6 from J, leaving 11 bases between them. Germline CDR1 reads SQVTM; CDR2 reads ANQGSEA. This CDR3 spans 13 amino acids. In DNA, the CDR3 is TGCAGCGTTGAAGATACAGGGCAGCCTGAAGCTTTCTTT. Its protein is CSVEDTGQPEAFF. Full variable domain (remainder filled in from reference TRBV29-1 and TRBJ1-1): SAVISQKPSRDICQRGTSLTIQCQVDSQVTMMFWYRQQPGQSLTLIATANQGSEATYESGFVIDKFPISRPNLTFSTLTVSNMSPEDSSIYLCSVEDTGQPEAFFGQGTRLTVV.

The chain employs TRBV5-4 and TRBJ1-1; tentatively, D is TRBD1 (5 bases). The V gene's germline CDR1 is SGHNT and CDR2 YYREEE (reference sequence). The CDR3 has 13 residues. Trimming removed 5 bases at V and 2 bases at J, with 10 bases between. In nucleotides, the CDR3 is TGTGCCAGCAGTGGACAACTTAACACTGAAGCTTTCTTT. Encoded protein: CASSGQLNTEAFF.

The chain carries TRBV10-3 and TRBJ2-2; TRBD1 might be the D (5 bases). Germline V gene sequence: CDR1 ENHRY, CDR2 SYGVKD. V dropped 0 bases and J dropped 4 bases, with 12 bases sitting between them. The CDR3 consists of 16 residues. The CDR3 loop reads CAISESSQGFTGELFF. The CDR3 nucleotides are TGTGCCATCAGTGAGTCGAGCCAGGGCTTCACCGGGGAGCTGTTTTTT.

The gene calls are TRBV7-3 and TRBJ2-3; D is unresolved. Germline CDR1 SGHTA, CDR2 FQGTGA. The CDR3 covers 13 residues. V was clipped by 5 bases and J by 4 bases, with 10 bases between them. The chain's CDR3 is CASSPTPADTQYF. CDR3 coding DNA: TGTGCCAGCAGCCCAACCCCAGCAGATACGCAGTATTTT.

This chain connects TRBV28 to TRBJ1-5; 10 nucleotides match TRBD1. The CDR3 covers 18 residues. Germline V gene data show CDR1 as MDHEN and CDR2 as SYDVKM. With 3 bases clipped from V and 1 base from J, the junction kept 9 bases outside the gene matches. The CDR3 loop is CASSLAGTGVGSNQPQHF. The CDR3 DNA reads TGTGCCAGCAGTTTGGCCGGGACAGGGGTAGGCAGCAATCAGCCCCAGCATTTT.

The chain is built from TRBV9 and TRBJ1-6; D is undetermined. CDR1 and CDR2 (germline): SGDLS, YYNGEE. The CDR3 length is 13 residues. The V end was cut by 0 bases, the J end by 11 bases, with 9 bases between. The DNA of the CDR3 is TGTGCCAGCAGCGTAGAACATGGTGCACCCCTCCACTTT. Translated: CASSVEHGAPLHF.

The V gene is TRBV28, the J gene TRBJ1-1, with D perhaps TRBD1 (5 bases). CDR1 MDHEN and CDR2 SYDVKM come from the germline V gene. Deletions cut 4 bases from V and 3 bases from J, with 12 bases between. The CDR3 is 14 residues long. In nucleotides, the CDR3 is TGTGCCAGCAGTTCGGAGGGGTGGGACACTGAAGCTTTCTTT. This sequence encodes CASSSEGWDTEAFF.

V is TRBV27 and J is TRBJ2-6; a possible D gene is TRBD2 (6 bases). CDR3 size: 17 residues. With 5 bases removed from V and 0 bases from J, the gap between germline ends came to 14 bases. Germline V CDR1 and CDR2: MNHEY, SMNVEV (reference sequence). The CDR3 is CASSSPGVTSGANVLTF. CDR3 DNA sequence: TGTGCCAGCAGTAGTCCGGGGGTCACCTCTGGGGCCAACGTCCTGACTTTC.